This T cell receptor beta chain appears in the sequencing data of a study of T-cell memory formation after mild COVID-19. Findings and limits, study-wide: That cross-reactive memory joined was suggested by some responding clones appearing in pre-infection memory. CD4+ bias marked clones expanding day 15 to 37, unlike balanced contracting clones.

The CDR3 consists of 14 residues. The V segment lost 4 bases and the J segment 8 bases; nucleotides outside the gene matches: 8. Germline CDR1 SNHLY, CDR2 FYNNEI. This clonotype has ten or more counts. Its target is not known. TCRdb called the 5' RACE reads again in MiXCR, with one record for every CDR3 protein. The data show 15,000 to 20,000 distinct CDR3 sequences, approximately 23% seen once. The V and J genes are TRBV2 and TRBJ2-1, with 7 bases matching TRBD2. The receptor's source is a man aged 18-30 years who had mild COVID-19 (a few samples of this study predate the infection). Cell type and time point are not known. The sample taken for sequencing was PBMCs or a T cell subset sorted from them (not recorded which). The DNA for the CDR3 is TGTGCCAGCAGTGGTGGGAGGGTCCGGGATGAGCAGTTCTTC. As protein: CASSGGRVRDEQFF.